This TCR beta chain was documented in a study of regulatory T cells in long-lasting Graves disease. Time point reported: newly diagnosed GD, antithyroid drugs for less than 3 months. RNA isolated from PBMCs was used to make the TCR library. American Thyroid Association guidelines were used to diagnose Graves' disease. EDTA tubes collected 7.5 to 9.5 milliliters of peripheral blood. This clonotype was observed at least ten times. Arm-PCR of CDR3 regions with iRepertoire HTBI primers generated TCR beta libraries. Each CDR3 protein gets one entry after TCRdb re-called the multiplex PCR reads with MiXCR. The data contain roughly 250,000 distinct CDR3 sequences, 18% of them singletons. This same sample was also taken into another study, of T cells in Graves' hyperthyroidism and ophthalmopathy. From that report: Disease duration under 2 months; hyperthyroidism patients were aged 18 to 65. Model predictions of ophthalmopathy came a median approximately 6 months before onset.

This receptor was taken from a woman aged 25 to 39 with Graves disease. The source was peripheral blood mononuclear cells (PBMCs), collected at new diagnosis, from a patient treated with antithyroid drugs.

This CDR3 reads CSASLGTGFYEQYF. The CDR3 nucleotides are TGCAGTGCTAGTTTAGGGACAGGGTTCTACGAGCAGTACTTC. The chain has TRBV20-1 and TRBJ2-7; 9 positions match TRBD1. The CDR3 has 14 amino acids. Germline V gene lookup returns CDR1 DFQATT and CDR2 SNEGSKA (reference sequence). V lost 3 bases, J lost 3 bases, and 6 bases stayed unmatched.